This T cell receptor beta chain was recovered during a study of cytomegalovirus exposure and HLA in healthy donors. The V end was cut by 2 bases, the J end by 1 base, with 11 bases between. Germline lookup yields CDR1 SGHTA and CDR2 FQGNSA. CDR3 size: 15 residues. Sampled while nominally healthy, donors likely had unrecorded immune exposures. PCR involved 60 Vbeta and 13 Jbeta primers. In the authors' workflow: Unique TCR beta chains totaled approximately 83 million in a later count, with around 10 million of them shared. TCRdb's table, derived via immunoSEQ multiplex PCR, lists solely in-frame clones and lacks some. That table supplies the V and J calls and clone size; D and trimming were determined from the DNA. The sample carries around 150,000 clones, 65% to 70% recorded once.

This TCR came from a human donor in good health. Sequenced material: PBMCs. This sequence joins TRBV7-2 and TRBJ2-5; D possibly corresponds to TRBD2 (5 bases). CDR3 protein: CASSLQRLSQETQYF. CDR3 in DNA: TGTGCCAGCAGCTTACAGCGGCTGAGCCAAGAGACCCAGTACTTC.